This T cell receptor (beta chain) was retrieved from a study of early T cells in non-severe SARS-CoV-2 infection. Study-wide background: The authors sequenced bulk RNA from unsorted whole blood, leaving chains unpaired.

The study, taken as a whole, reports: VDJdb matches were skewed toward anti-spike CD8 T cell responses.

Attachment of unique molecular identifiers was made to individual cDNA molecules. TCRdb redid the calling of the 5' RACE reads with MiXCR, one entry per CDR3 protein. This sample has approximately 28,000 distinct CDR3 sequences; approximately 4% occur once, and the top ten carry 5% to 8%. As concerns this clonotype: Its cognate antigen is unknown.

CDR3 length: 13 amino acids. Source material: whole blood. The TCR sequence derives from an adult who was a healthcare worker with PCR-confirmed SARS-CoV-2 infection or an uninfected control (not recorded which). The chain joins TRBV3-2 to TRBJ2-2. TRBV3-2 is described as a pseudogene. CDR3 loop: CASSKRVAGELFF. CDR3 in DNA: TGTGCCAGCAGCAAACGGGTGGCCGGGGAGCTGTTTTTT.